This entry lists 27 T cell receptor beta chains sequenced from one sample in a study of cytomegalovirus exposure and HLA in healthy donors. Produced via immunoSEQ multiplex PCR; TCRdb's table is partial and in-frame only. The profile covers 150,000 to 200,000 clones, with 95% to 97% appearing a single time and approximately 0.82% taken by the ten largest. Material: PBMCs. Receptor source: a woman aged 18-35 years in good health and CMV-seronegative.

This clone was observed once. This chain connects TRBV30 to TRBJ2-1; TRBD1 is a possible D gene (6 bases). Trimming shortened V by 0 bases and J by 7 bases, and 13 bases separated the two germline ends. Germline V gives CDR1 GTSNPN, CDR2 SVGIG (reference sequence). The CDR3 sequence is 14 residues long. This CDR3 is CAWSVNRVGNEQFF. The CDR3 region has the DNA TGTGCCTGGAGTGTAAACAGGGTGGGGAATGAGCAGTTCTTC.

The V gene is TRBV19, the J gene TRBJ1-5; the D gene is possibly TRBD1 (5 bases). Trimming cost V 3 bases and J 3 bases, with 12 bases left between them. CDR1 and CDR2 from the germline V gene are LNHDA and SQIVND (reference sequence). The CDR3 length is 15 residues. The DNA of the CDR3 is TGTGCCAGTAGTATGTTAGACAGCTACAATCAGCCCCAGCATTTT. Translation: CASSMLDSYNQPQHF.

The chain uses TRBV4-2 and TRBJ2-5, with TRBD2 as a possible D gene (7 bases). V lost 4 bases, J lost 2 bases, and 14 bases lay in between. The CDR3 totals 15 residues. Germline CDR1 is LGHNA and CDR2 is YNFKEQ. For the CDR3, the DNA is TGTGCCAGCAGCCGAACGGGGGGCCCGCAAGAGACCCAGTACTTC. Protein: CASSRTGGPQETQYF.

The V and J genes are TRBV18 and TRBJ1-6, with 10 bases matching TRBD1. The length of the CDR3 is 16 residues. CDR1 is KGHSH and CDR2 is LQKENI in the germline V gene. Losses at the gene ends were 2 bases for V and 6 bases for J; bases not matched to a gene: 4. CDR3 coding DNA: TGTGCCAGCTCACCATCCGGGACAGGGGTTAATTCACCCCTCCACTTT. Its translation: CASSPSGTGVNSPLHF. Supplemented by reference TRBV18 and TRBJ1-6, the full variable domain reads NAGVMQNPRHLVRRRGQEARLRCSPMKGHSHVYWYRQLPEEGLKFMVYLQKENIIDESGMPKERFSAEFPKEGPSILRIQQVVRGDSAAYFCASSPSGTGVNSPLHFGNGTRLTVT.

The J gene is TRBJ1-1, the V gene TRBV14; D not certain. CDR1 and CDR2 (germline): SGHDN, FVKESK. Trimming stripped 3 bases from V and 0 bases from J, with 8 bases between. This CDR3 has 14 amino acids. DNA of the CDR3: TGTGCCAGCAGCCATCCGGGGATGAACACTGAAGCTTTCTTT. This translates into CASSHPGMNTEAFF.

The V call is TRBV7-8, the J call TRBJ1-1, with 7 bases that match TRBD1. V gave up 1 base and J gave up 4 bases; unmatched junction bases: 9. The germline CDR1 and CDR2 sequences are SGHVS and FQNEAQ. The CDR3 extends over 16 amino acids. Here the CDR3 reads CASSLDHNRGGTEAFF. DNA for the CDR3: TGTGCCAGCAGCTTAGATCACAACAGGGGAGGCACTGAAGCTTTCTTT.

This clone has a single count. The chain has TRBV27 and TRBJ2-7; the match to TRBD2 covers 8 bases. CDR1 is MNHEY, CDR2 SMNVEV, per germline (reference sequence). The CDR3 has 14 residues. With V trimmed by 4 bases and J by 3 bases, 5 bases remained unmatched. The CDR3 loop reads CASSSGLAIYEQYF. CDR3 sequence (DNA): TGTGCCAGCAGTTCAGGACTAGCCATCTACGAGCAGTACTTC.

This clone was observed once. The CDR3 nucleotides read TGTGCCAGCAGATCCCCCAGCAGGGGCCAAGAGACCCAGTACTTC. The encoded protein is CASRSPSRGQETQYF. This rearrangement joins TRBV27 to TRBJ2-5, with D possibly TRBD1 on 6 matching bases. The V end lost 6 bases, the J end lost 1 base, and 15 bases lay between the germline ends. Germline V gene lookup returns CDR1 MNHEY and CDR2 SMNVEV (reference sequence). This CDR3 has 15 residues.

This rearrangement joins TRBV7-9 to TRBJ1-1; tentatively, D is TRBD1 (5 bases). V was clipped by 1 base and J by 1 base, with 7 bases between them. Germline CDR1 is SEHNR and CDR2 is FQNEAQ (reference sequence). CDR3 length: 14 residues. The CDR3 DNA reads as TGTGCCAGCAGCTTAGACGGACAGAACACTGAAGCTTTCTTT. This encodes CASSLDGQNTEAFF.

This rearrangement joins TRBV6-1 to TRBJ1-2; 8 nucleotides agree with TRBD1. V gave up 3 bases and J gave up 10 bases; unmatched junction bases: 4. The CDR3 runs 12 residues. The germline V gene encodes CDR1 MNHNS and CDR2 SASEGT. Here the CDR3 reads CASSDRTGLYTF. The CDR3 nucleotides are TGTGCCAGCAGTGATAGGACAGGGCTCTACACCTTC.

The rearrangement uses TRBV2 and TRBJ2-3; 8 nucleotides agree with TRBD1. Looked up from germline, CDR1 is SNHLY and CDR2 is FYNNEI. V lost 7 bases to trimming and J lost 1 base; unmatched junction nucleotides: 16. The CDR3 spans 18 residues. The CDR3 loop is CASTSDRTGSMGTDTQYF. CDR3 DNA: TGTGCCAGCACCTCAGACCGGACAGGGAGTATGGGCACAGATACGCAGTATTTT.

The chain carries TRBV6-5 and TRBJ2-1; tentatively, D is TRBD2 (5 bases). This CDR3 contains 13 residues. Trimming pared 7 bases from V and 9 bases from J, leaving 16 bases between. Germline CDR1 MNHEY, CDR2 SVGAGI. The CDR3 sequence is CASTPEGGSEQFF. DNA of the CDR3: TGTGCCAGCACTCCCGAGGGTGGGAGTGAGCAGTTCTTC.

This sequence joins TRBV4-3 and TRBJ2-2, with 9 positions matching TRBD1. Losses at the gene ends were 0 bases for V and 4 bases for J; bases not matched to a gene: 6. This CDR3 spans 17 amino acids. Germline values: CDR1 LGHNA, CDR2 YSLEER. The CDR3 nucleotides are TGCGCCAGCAGCCAAGACCCGGGACAGGGACCCACCGGGGAGCTGTTTTTT. It codes for CASSQDPGQGPTGELFF.

The rearrangement links TRBV6-5 to TRBJ2-3; the match to TRBD2 covers 7 bases. CDR1 and CDR2 (germline): MNHEY, SVGAGI. V trimming: 8 bases; J trimming: 3 bases; junction bases outside the gene matches: 8. The CDR3 is 14 residues long. The CDR3 sequence is CASGGGGSTDTQYF. The CDR3, as DNA: TGTGCCAGCGGTGGGGGAGGGAGTACAGATACGCAGTATTTT.

V usage is TRBV4-1 and J usage is TRBJ1-6; 7 bases fit TRBD1. J was trimmed by 0 bases and V by 1 base; bases with no gene match: 6. Germline V gene sequence: CDR1 MGHRA, CDR2 YSYEKL. This CDR3 is 18 amino acids long. This CDR3 is CASSQGGGGSSYNSPLHF. CDR3 DNA: TGCGCCAGCAGCCAAGGAGGAGGGGGCAGCTCCTATAATTCACCCCTCCACTTT.

This clone was found once. This CDR3 reads CASSLFRGPSNQPQHF. In nucleotides, the CDR3 is TGTGCCAGCAGCTTGTTTCGCGGCCCAAGCAATCAGCCCCAGCATTTT. The rearrangement joins TRBV5-6 to TRBJ1-5, with D uncertain. The CDR3 extends over 16 amino acids. The V end lost 1 base, the J end lost 1 base, and 12 bases lay between the germline ends. CDR1 and CDR2 from the germline V gene are SGHDT and YYEEEE.

This clone was observed once. This chain joins TRBV5-1 and TRBJ1-1; D call uncertain. Germline V gene sequence: CDR1 SGHRS, CDR2 YFSETQ. V lost 4 bases, J lost 4 bases, and 11 bases lay in between. The CDR3 is made up of 13 amino acids. CDR3 nucleotides: TGCGCCAGCAGCGGCGAGCGCGGCACTGAAGCTTTCTTT. Translated, it gives CASSGERGTEAFF.

The chain carries TRBV9 and TRBJ2-7; TRBD2 aligns across 9 bases. V trimming: 2 bases; J trimming: 5 bases; junction bases outside the gene matches: 8. The CDR3 is 15 residues long. Germline-derived CDR1 and CDR2 are SGDLS and YYNGEE. The CDR3 spells CASSVLAGDPHEQYF. The CDR3 DNA sequence: TGTGCCAGCAGCGTTTTAGCGGGGGATCCCCACGAGCAGTACTTC.

The rearrangement joins TRBV30 to TRBJ1-1, with D hard to call. CDR1 and CDR2 from the germline V gene are GTSNPN and SVGIG (reference sequence). The CDR3 runs to 16 residues. V was shortened by 4 bases and J by 3 bases, with 21 bases between the two germline ends. CDR3 in amino acids: CAWMPGPLLRDTEAFF. The DNA of the CDR3 is TGTGCCTGGATGCCCGGGCCTCTATTGCGGGACACTGAAGCTTTCTTT.

The chain joins TRBV30 to TRBJ1-6; no clear D gene. CDR1 and CDR2 (germline): GTSNPN, SVGIG (reference sequence). Trimming removed 0 bases at V and 10 bases at J, with 13 bases between. The CDR3 runs to 14 residues. CDR3 protein: CAWSVGVLYSPLHF. For the CDR3, the DNA is TGTGCCTGGAGTGTCGGGGTCCTCTACTCACCCCTCCACTTT.

This chain connects TRBV15 to TRBJ1-5, with a weak D call TRBD1 (5 bases). This CDR3 is 19 amino acids long. In germline, CDR1 is LNHNV, CDR2 YYDKDF (reference sequence). With 5 bases removed from V and 0 bases from J, the gap between germline ends came to 23 bases. CDR3 sequence (DNA): TGTGCCACCAGCCATAGCCACTACCAGGCAGGACATAGCAATCAGCCCCAGCATTTT. As protein: CATSHSHYQAGHSNQPQHF.

This rearrangement joins TRBV7-2 to TRBJ1-2; no clear D. This CDR3 is built from 14 residues. Trimming took 1 base from V and 2 from J, leaving 8 bases between them. From germline, CDR1 is SGHTA and CDR2 FQGNSA. The CDR3 nucleotides read TGTGCCAGCAGCTTAGTCCCCGGGAACTATGGCTACACCTTC. Protein product: CASSLVPGNYGYTF.

The V and J genes are TRBV7-9 and TRBJ2-7; D gene unclear. V lost 2 bases and J 7 bases, leaving 9 bases between the germline ends. This CDR3 is 12 amino acids long. Looked up from germline, CDR1 is SEHNR and CDR2 is FQNEAQ (reference sequence). The CDR3 sequence: CASSLSHLEQYF. CDR3 sequence (DNA): TGTGCCAGCAGCTTAAGTCACTTGGAGCAGTACTTC.

This sequence joins TRBV14 and TRBJ1-5; 8 bases are a match to TRBD1. Per germline, CDR1 SGHDN and CDR2 FVKESK. With V trimmed by 1 base and J by 2 bases, 4 bases remained unmatched. This CDR3 is 16 amino acids long. In DNA form, the CDR3 reads TGTGCCAGCAGCCAAGGACAGGGGAAGGGCAATCAGCCCCAGCATTTT. This codes for CASSQGQGKGNQPQHF.

This clone was found once. The chain employs TRBV5-4 and TRBJ1-2; D is unresolved. Germline CDR1 SGHNT, CDR2 YYREEE (reference sequence). V was pared by 4 bases and J by 3 bases, with 19 bases between. This CDR3 is 16 amino acids long. CDR3 in amino acids: CASSPGGQADYYGYTF. The CDR3 DNA is TGTGCCAGCAGCCCAGGAGGGCAGGCGGATTACTATGGCTACACCTTC. The full variable domain, its missing parts supplied by reference TRBV5-4 and TRBJ1-2, is ETGVTQSPTHLIKTRGQQVTLRCSSQSGHNTVSWYQQALGQGPQFIFQYYREEENGRGNFPPRFSGLQFPNYSSELNVNALELDDSALYLCASSPGGQADYYGYTFGSGTRLTVV.

The CDR3 is CASRRGRDEKLFF. Written as DNA, the CDR3 is TGTGCCAGCAGAAGGGGGCGAGATGAAAAACTGTTTTTT. This sequence joins TRBV6-5 and TRBJ1-4; TRBD1 agrees at 7 bases. V shed 6 bases and J 6 bases; nucleotides not matched to a gene: 4. The germline gives CDR1 MNHEY, CDR2 SVGAGI. There are 13 residues in the CDR3.

The rearrangement uses TRBV9 and TRBJ1-2; 7 nucleotides align to TRBD1. Germline V gene sequence: CDR1 SGDLS, CDR2 YYNGEE. Trimming cost V 4 bases and J 3 bases; bases outside gene matches: 9. This CDR3 has 15 amino acids. The CDR3: CASSPETGPYYGYTF. The CDR3 DNA sequence: TGTGCCAGCAGCCCGGAGACAGGGCCCTACTATGGCTACACCTTC.